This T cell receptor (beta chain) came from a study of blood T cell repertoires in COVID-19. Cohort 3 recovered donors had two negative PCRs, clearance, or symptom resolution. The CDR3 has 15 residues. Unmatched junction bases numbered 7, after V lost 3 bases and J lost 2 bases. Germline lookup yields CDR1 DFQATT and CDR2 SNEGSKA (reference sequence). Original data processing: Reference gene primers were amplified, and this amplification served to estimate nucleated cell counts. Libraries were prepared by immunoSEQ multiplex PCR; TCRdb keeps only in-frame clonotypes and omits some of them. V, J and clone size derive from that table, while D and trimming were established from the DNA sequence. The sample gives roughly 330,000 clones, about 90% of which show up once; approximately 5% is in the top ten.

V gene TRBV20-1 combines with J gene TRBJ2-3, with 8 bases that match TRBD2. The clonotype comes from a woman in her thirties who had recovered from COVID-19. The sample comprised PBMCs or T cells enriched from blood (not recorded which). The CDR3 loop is CSASPLAGNTDTQYF. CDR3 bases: TGCAGTGCTAGTCCGCTAGCGGGCAACACAGATACGCAGTATTTT.